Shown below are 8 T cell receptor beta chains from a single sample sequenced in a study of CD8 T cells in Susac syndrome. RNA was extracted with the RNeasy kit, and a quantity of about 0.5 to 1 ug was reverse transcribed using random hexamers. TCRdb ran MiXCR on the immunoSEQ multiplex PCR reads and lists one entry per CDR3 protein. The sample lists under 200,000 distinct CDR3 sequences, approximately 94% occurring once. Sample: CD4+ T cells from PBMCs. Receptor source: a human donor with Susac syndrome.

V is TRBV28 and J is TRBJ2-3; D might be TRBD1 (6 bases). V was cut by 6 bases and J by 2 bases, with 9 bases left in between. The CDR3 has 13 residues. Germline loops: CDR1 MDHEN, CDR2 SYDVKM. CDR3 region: CASSRTATDTQYF. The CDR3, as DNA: TGTGCCAGCAGCAGGACAGCCACAGATACGCAGTATTTT.

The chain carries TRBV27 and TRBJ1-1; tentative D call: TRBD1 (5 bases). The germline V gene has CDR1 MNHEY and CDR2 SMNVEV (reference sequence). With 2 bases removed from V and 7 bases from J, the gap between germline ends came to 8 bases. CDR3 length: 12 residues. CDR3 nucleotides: TGTGCCAGCAGTTTAAGGGGTGATGAAGCTTTCTTT. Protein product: CASSLRGDEAFF.

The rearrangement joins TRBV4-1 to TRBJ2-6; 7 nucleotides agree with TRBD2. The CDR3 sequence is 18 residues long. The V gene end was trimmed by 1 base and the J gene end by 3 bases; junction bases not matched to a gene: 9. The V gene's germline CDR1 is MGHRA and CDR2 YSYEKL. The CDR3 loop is CASSQVFAGEGGANVLTF. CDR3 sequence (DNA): TGCGCCAGCAGCCAAGTCTTCGCCGGGGAGGGTGGGGCCAACGTCCTGACTTTC.

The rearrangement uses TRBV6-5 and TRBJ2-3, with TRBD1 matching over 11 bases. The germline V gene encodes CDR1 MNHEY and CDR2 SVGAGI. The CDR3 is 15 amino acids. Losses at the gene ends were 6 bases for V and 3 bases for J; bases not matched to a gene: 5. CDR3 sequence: CASRPRDRGTDTQYF. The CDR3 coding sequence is TGTGCCAGCAGGCCCCGGGACAGGGGGACAGATACGCAGTATTTT.

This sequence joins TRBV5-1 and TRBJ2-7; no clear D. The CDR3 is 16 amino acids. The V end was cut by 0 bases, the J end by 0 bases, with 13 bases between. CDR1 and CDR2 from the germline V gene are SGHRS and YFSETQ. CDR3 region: CASSLALATLSYEQYF. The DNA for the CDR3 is TGCGCCAGCAGCTTGGCCCTCGCAACCCTCTCCTACGAGCAGTACTTC.

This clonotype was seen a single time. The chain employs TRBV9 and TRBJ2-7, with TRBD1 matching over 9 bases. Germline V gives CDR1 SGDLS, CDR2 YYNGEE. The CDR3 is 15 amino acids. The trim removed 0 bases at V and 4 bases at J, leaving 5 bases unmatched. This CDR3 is CASSVGGDRAYEQYF. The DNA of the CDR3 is TGTGCCAGCAGCGTAGGTGGGGACAGGGCGTACGAGCAGTACTTC.

Written as DNA, the CDR3 is TGTGCCAGCAGCCAAGTATCACTAGCGGGGTCAGATACGCAGTATTTT. Translation: CASSQVSLAGSDTQYF. The chain uses TRBV3-1 and TRBJ2-3, with TRBD2 identical over 10 bases. CDR1 LGHDT and CDR2 YNNKEL come from the germline V gene (reference sequence). This CDR3 is built from 16 residues. J lost 4 bases, V lost 1 base, and 5 bases had no gene match.

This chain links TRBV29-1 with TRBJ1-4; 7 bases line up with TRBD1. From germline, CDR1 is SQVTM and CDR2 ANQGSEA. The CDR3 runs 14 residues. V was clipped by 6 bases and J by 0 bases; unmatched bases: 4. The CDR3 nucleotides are TGCAGCGTACGACAGGGTGCAACTAATGAAAAACTGTTTTTT. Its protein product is CSVRQGATNEKLFF.